This T cell receptor (beta chain) was identified during a study of identical twins. TCRdb fed the 5' RACE reads into MiXCR, producing one record per CDR3 protein. The repertoire holds about 490,000 distinct CDR3 sequences, with approximately 16% as singletons. Points on this clonotype: Its antigen is not identified.

This CDR3 is 14 amino acids long. V was pared by 3 bases and J by 1 base, with 8 bases between. Germline CDR1 and CDR2: SNHLY and FYNNEI. General observations from the study: Conclusions were based on cross-sectional statistical analysis, without following the same donors.

The same data also contributed to another study, on yellow fever vaccine responses in identical twins.

This TCR derives from a woman aged 18 to 35 in good health. The V and J genes are TRBV2 and TRBJ2-3; maybe TRBD2 (5 bases). Sample: CD4+ T cells sorted from blood. CDR3 region: CASSDSRGTDTQYF. CDR3 nucleotide sequence: TGTGCCAGCAGTGACTCGCGGGGCACAGATACGCAGTATTTT.